This paragraph covers one T cell receptor beta chain sequence. The TCR beta CDR3 regions underwent amplification using RNA transcripts as the source. The HTBI set primed first-round TCR CDR3 RT-PCR. TCRdb fed the multiplex PCR reads into MiXCR, producing one record per CDR3 protein. There are 400,000 to 600,000 distinct CDR3 sequences in the sample; 20% occur only once, and more than 20% lies in the top ten. The sample originates from a study of T cells in Graves' hyperthyroidism and ophthalmopathy. The CDR3 has 14 residues. CDR1 and CDR2 from the germline V gene are SGHTA and FQGNSA. Trimming took off 4 bases at V and 1 base at J, with 11 bases between the two ends.

The sequence derives from a man younger than 30 with Graves' hyperthyroidism. This chain joins TRBV7-2 and TRBJ2-7, with no clear D. Sequenced input: blood. The CDR3 nucleotides are TGTGCCAGCAGCTCGGCGCCATGGTCCTACGAGCAGTACTTC. Residues: CASSSAPWSYEQYF.